The 27 T cell receptor beta chains reported below all come from one sample, sequenced in a study of blood T cell repertoires in COVID-19. The data were produced by immunoSEQ multiplex PCR, yet TCRdb's version contains in-frame clones alone and is incomplete. The repertoire holds roughly 200,000 clones, with roughly 86% as singletons. Sequencing was carried out using PBMCs or T cells enriched from blood (not recorded which). These receptors were taken from a woman aged 40 to 49 in a cohort exposed to, infected with or recovered from COVID-19 (not recorded which).

V gene TRBV2 combines with J gene TRBJ2-7, with D possibly matching TRBD2 (5 bases). Germline V gene lookup returns CDR1 SNHLY and CDR2 FYNNEI. The V end lost 0 bases, the J end lost 2 bases, and 11 bases lay between the germline ends. The CDR3 consists of 15 residues. CDR3 nucleotides: TGTGCCAGCAGTGAAGCGGGGAGCTCAGCCTACGAGCAGTACTTC. Translation gives CASSEAGSSAYEQYF. Using reference TRBV2 and TRBJ2-7 for the parts outside the CDR3, the full variable domain is EPEVTQTPSHQVTQMGQEVILRCVPISNHLYFYWYRQILGQKVEFLVSFYNNEISEKSEIFDDQFSVERPDGSNFTLKIRSTKLEDSAMYFCASSEAGSSAYEQYFGPGTRLTVT.

In this sample, this clone turned up a few times. The rearrangement joins TRBV14 to TRBJ2-5; D is possibly TRBD1 (6 bases). V lost 4 bases to trimming and J lost 6 bases, with 15 bases between them. Germline CDR1 reads SGHDN; CDR2 reads FVKESK. CDR3 length: 14 residues. CDR3 loop: CASSRTGNRQTQYF. In DNA form, the CDR3 reads TGTGCCAGCAGCCGCACAGGGAACCGACAGACCCAGTACTTC.

This rearrangement joins TRBV27 to TRBJ1-5; no reliable D call. Trimming left V 6 bases short and J 3 bases short, with 18 bases between. Germline V CDR1 and CDR2: MNHEY, SMNVEV (reference sequence). This CDR3 contains 16 residues. CDR3 loop: CASSLMWGGPNQPQHF. In nucleotides, the CDR3 is TGTGCCAGCAGCCTGATGTGGGGAGGGCCCAATCAGCCCCAGCATTTT.

The rearrangement links TRBV7-8 to TRBJ1-2; D might be TRBD1 (5 bases). The ends were cut back, 1 base at V and 8 bases at J, with 11 bases in the middle. The CDR3 totals 13 residues. The germline gives CDR1 SGHVS, CDR2 FQNEAQ. CDR3 loop: CASSLGRVEGYTF. The CDR3 coding sequence is TGTGCCAGCAGCTTAGGCAGGGTCGAAGGCTACACCTTC.

This rearrangement joins TRBV3-1 (or the pseudogene TRBV3-2) to TRBJ2-2, with D perhaps matching TRBD2 (5 bases). Germline values: CDR1 LGHDT, CDR2 YNNKEL (reference sequence). Trimming stripped 0 bases from V and 14 bases from J, with 10 bases between. The CDR3 runs 12 residues. In DNA, the CDR3 is TGTGCCAGCAGCCAAGACCGGCGGGTTCTGTTTTTT. It is translated as CASSQDRRVLFF.

The chain has TRBV7-9 and TRBJ1-2; 8 bases align to TRBD1. The CDR3 runs 15 residues. The trim removed 3 bases at V and 8 bases at J, leaving 11 bases unmatched. The germline V gene has CDR1 SEHNR and CDR2 FQNEAQ (reference sequence). The CDR3 protein is CASSFLDREVDGYTF. DNA of the CDR3: TGTGCCAGCAGCTTCCTGGACAGGGAGGTCGACGGCTACACCTTC.

The chain links TRBV28 to TRBJ2-7, with D possibly matching TRBD2 (5 bases). The CDR3 sequence is 16 residues long. Germline CDR1 and CDR2: MDHEN and SYDVKM. Trimming cost V 0 bases and J 2 bases, with 14 bases left between them. The CDR3 sequence is CASSLWSGNKAYEQYF. The CDR3 bases are TGTGCCAGCAGTTTATGGTCGGGGAATAAGGCCTACGAGCAGTACTTC.

This sequence joins TRBV7-8 and TRBJ1-6; D possibly corresponds to TRBD1 (5 bases). Trimming stripped 4 bases from V and 1 base from J, with 14 bases between. CDR1 and CDR2 from the germline V gene are SGHVS and FQNEAQ. The CDR3 contains 17 residues. CDR3 sequence (DNA): TGTGCCAGCAGCTCGCTTGGGGGGAGTTCCTATAATTCACCCCTCCACTTT. Protein: CASSSLGGSSYNSPLHF.

The V and J genes are TRBV12-3 or TRBV12-4 and TRBJ2-1; D remains unclear. The CDR3 runs to 11 residues. Trimming removed 5 bases at V and 6 bases at J, with 5 bases between. The CDR3 DNA sequence: TGTGCCAGCAGTATCAGCAATGAGCAGTTCTTC. Protein sequence: CASSISNEQFF.

V gene TRBV6-6 combines with J gene TRBJ2-4, with 8 bases lining up with TRBD1. V dropped 5 bases and J dropped 1; count of bases not matched to a gene: 19. The CDR3 totals 20 residues. Per germline, CDR1 MNHNY and CDR2 SVGAGI (reference sequence). CDR3: CASSPRRGQGAMIAKNIQYF. CDR3 DNA sequence: TGTGCCAGCAGTCCCCGAAGAGGTCAGGGGGCAATGATTGCCAAAAACATTCAGTACTTC.

This clone was picked up one time. The chain combines TRBV4-1 with TRBJ2-7; no clear D. V was clipped by 3 bases and J by 3 bases, with 9 bases between them. CDR1 is MGHRA and CDR2 is YSYEKL in the germline V gene. The CDR3 extends over 13 amino acids. CDR3 nucleotide sequence: TGCGCCAGCAGCCACTCCCCGTACTACGAGCAGTACTTC. This translates into CASSHSPYYEQYF.

The chain couples TRBV7-8 to TRBJ1-4, with 8 positions matching TRBD1. CDR3 length equals 12 residues. Germline values: CDR1 SGHVS, CDR2 FQNEAQ. V trimming: 5 bases; J trimming: 11 bases; junction bases outside the gene matches: 4. The CDR3 nucleotides read TGTGCCAGCAGCGCACAGGGGGAGAAACTGTTTTTT. Encoded protein: CASSAQGEKLFF.

The V gene is TRBV7-7, the J gene TRBJ1-1; the match to TRBD1 covers 11 bases. The germline gives CDR1 SSHAT, CDR2 FNYEAQ (reference sequence). The CDR3 covers 17 residues. The V segment lost 5 bases and the J segment 1 base; nucleotides outside the gene matches: 9. The CDR3 region has the DNA TGTGCCAGCAGCCCCTGGACAGGGGGCCCTTCGAACACTGAAGCTTTCTTT. Encoded protein: CASSPWTGGPSNTEAFF.

The CDR3 spells CASSLGRTSGGARETQYF. The CDR3 nucleotides are TGTGCCAGCAGCTTAGGGCGGACTAGCGGGGGGGCTCGAGAGACCCAGTACTTC. V gene TRBV7-2 combines with J gene TRBJ2-5, with 15 positions matching TRBD2. This CDR3 is built from 18 residues. Germline V gene sequence: CDR1 SGHTA, CDR2 FQGNSA. J was trimmed by 4 bases and V by 1 base; bases with no gene match: 7.

V and J are TRBV5-4 and TRBJ2-1, with TRBD2 identical over 12 bases. The J segment lost 7 bases and the V segment lost 4 bases, leaving 18 bases of the junction unmatched. The CDR3 consists of 19 residues. The germline gives CDR1 SGHNT, CDR2 YYREEE (reference sequence). CDR3 protein: CASSRRLAGGQSRDNEQFF. CDR3 nucleotide sequence: TGTGCCAGCAGCCGACGTCTAGCGGGGGGGCAATCGCGGGATAATGAGCAGTTCTTC. The full variable domain, its missing parts supplied by reference TRBV5-4 and TRBJ2-1, is ETGVTQSPTHLIKTRGQQVTLRCSSQSGHNTVSWYQQALGQGPQFIFQYYREEENGRGNFPPRFSGLQFPNYSSELNVNALELDDSALYLCASSRRLAGGQSRDNEQFFGPGTRLTVL.

The rearrangement joins TRBV19 to TRBJ1-3; D gene unclear. Germline CDR1 reads LNHDA; CDR2 reads SQIVND (reference sequence). The CDR3 has 17 residues. Trimming cost V 4 bases and J 0 bases, with 16 bases left between them. CDR3 bases: TGTGCCAGTAGTACCAGACGGAGGTCCTACTCTGGAAACACCATATATTTT. Encoded protein: CASSTRRRSYSGNTIYF. Variable domain in full (rest from reference TRBV19 and TRBJ1-3): DGGITQSPKYLFRKEGQNVTLSCEQNLNHDAMYWYRQDPGQGLRLIYYSQIVNDFQKGDIAEGYSVSREKKESFPLTVTSAQKNPTAFYLCASSTRRRSYSGNTIYFGEGSWLTVV.

This clone was picked up a small number of times. The V call is TRBV12-3 or TRBV12-4, the J call TRBJ1-1; TRBD1 matches 7 bases. The V segment lost 7 bases and the J segment 7 bases; nucleotides outside the gene matches: 9. This CDR3 has 13 residues. In nucleotides, the CDR3 is TGTGCCAGCAAGATAGGACAGGTTCGTGAAGCTTTCTTT. This gives the protein CASKIGQVREAFF.

The gene calls are TRBV5-1 and TRBJ2-1; 9 bases line up with TRBD2. V dropped 4 bases and J dropped 8; count of bases not matched to a gene: 10. Germline CDR1 SGHRS, CDR2 YFSETQ. CDR3 length equals 15 residues. CDR3 nucleotide sequence: TGCGCCAGCAGCGCCTCGGGACTAGCAAGCTATGAGCAGTTCTTC. Translating it yields CASSASGLASYEQFF.

This chain uses TRBV6-6 with TRBJ2-2; D may be TRBD2 (5 bases). The germline V and J ends were trimmed by 3 bases and 5 bases, with 16 bases remaining between them. The CDR3 has 16 residues. Germline CDR1 is MNHNY and CDR2 is SVGAGI (reference sequence). For the CDR3, the DNA is TGTGCCAGCAGTTATCGGAGCGGAATAGGTACCGGGGAGCTGTTTTTT. It is translated as CASSYRSGIGTGELFF.

The chain links TRBV11-2 to TRBJ2-7; D is unresolved. V dropped 0 bases and J dropped 2 bases, with 11 bases sitting between them. Germline CDR1 and CDR2: SGHAT and FQNNGV. The CDR3 spans 15 residues. CDR3 in DNA: TGTGCCAGCAGCTTAGACTTTGGGCAGGCCTACGAGCAGTACTTC. Encoded protein: CASSLDFGQAYEQYF.

This chain connects TRBV14 to TRBJ1-2, with 7 bases identical to TRBD1. The junction had 5 bases not matched to a gene; V was cut back by 4 bases and J by 0 bases. The CDR3 is 15 residues long. CDR1 SGHDN and CDR2 FVKESK come from the germline V gene. DNA for the CDR3: TGTGCCAGCAGCCCGACAGGGACTCCTAACTATGGCTACACCTTC. As protein: CASSPTGTPNYGYTF.

This chain connects TRBV27 to TRBJ2-3, with TRBD2 as a possible D gene (6 bases). V lost 5 bases, J lost 2 bases, and 17 bases lay in between. The germline V gene encodes CDR1 MNHEY and CDR2 SMNVEV (reference sequence). This CDR3 spans 16 amino acids. The CDR3 spells CASSPRAGRVTDTQYF. The DNA for the CDR3 is TGTGCCAGCAGTCCTCGGGCGGGGCGGGTCACAGATACGCAGTATTTT.

The J gene is TRBJ2-1, the V gene TRBV24-1, with 13 bases matching TRBD2. Trimming took 5 bases from V and 6 from J; bases not matched to a gene: 6. This CDR3 has 16 residues. The germline gives CDR1 KGHDR, CDR2 SFDVKD. CDR3 in DNA: TGTGCCACCAGTGCCCCACTAGCGGGAGGGTCCAATGAGCAGTTCTTC. Translation: CATSAPLAGGSNEQFF.

V usage is TRBV5-4 and J usage is TRBJ1-6; D gene ambiguous. The CDR3 spans 14 residues. Germline V gene sequence: CDR1 SGHNT, CDR2 YYREEE (reference sequence). V was pared by 1 base and J by 9 bases, with 11 bases between. The DNA for the CDR3 is TGTGCCAGCAGCTTGTCTGTTAGCCCTTCACCCCTCCACTTT. Translation gives CASSLSVSPSPLHF.

This chain joins TRBV29-1 and TRBJ1-1; the match to TRBD1 covers 10 bases. Unmatched junction bases numbered 13, after V lost 1 base and J lost 11 bases. The germline V gene has CDR1 SQVTM and CDR2 ANQGSEA. The CDR3 runs to 15 residues. The CDR3 DNA reads TGCAGCGTTGAAGTTTACCGCGGGACAGGGGTTTCGGCTTTCTTT. Translating gives CSVEVYRGTGVSAFF.

The genes are TRBV27 and TRBJ1-2; no firm D call. Germline V gene sequence: CDR1 MNHEY, CDR2 SMNVEV (reference sequence). Deletions cut 3 bases from V and 8 bases from J, with 19 bases between. The CDR3 spans 15 residues. The DNA for the CDR3 is TGTGCCAGCAGTTTGGGCCGGACCGGCGAGGGCGGCTACACCTTC. This sequence encodes CASSLGRTGEGGYTF.

The chain carries TRBV27 and TRBJ1-1, with 8 bases identical to TRBD1. With V trimmed by 6 bases and J by 2 bases, 5 bases remained unmatched. The V gene's germline CDR1 is MNHEY and CDR2 SMNVEV (reference sequence). This CDR3 has 14 amino acids. The CDR3 protein is CASRTGGPNTEAFF. CDR3 coding DNA: TGTGCCAGCAGAACAGGGGGGCCTAACACTGAAGCTTTCTTT.